This T cell receptor (beta chain) was observed in a study of T cell responses to AZD1222 COVID-19 vaccine. The method was immunoSEQ multiplex PCR; TCRdb's version includes in-frame clones alone and lacks a portion of them. The table shows 100,000 to 150,000 clones, with about nine tenths occurring only once. Germline assignment: CDR1 LNHDA and CDR2 SQIVND (reference sequence). This CDR3 has 16 amino acids. Trimming removed 0 bases from V and 0 bases from J, with 9 bases in between. A word on this clone: The antigen remains undetermined.

Overall study findings and caveats: Spike-specific TCRs gained breadth and depth after people received two AZD1222 doses. Donors skewed white British and female; clonal diversity was possibly underestimated.

The TCR comes from an adult in good health. The material sequenced was peripheral blood, taken on day 0 of AZD1222 vaccination. The J gene is TRBJ1-5, the V gene TRBV19; D not certain. This chain's CDR3 is CASSIESGSSNQPQHF. DNA for the CDR3: TGTGCCAGTAGTATAGAGTCGGGGAGTAGCAATCAGCCCCAGCATTTT.